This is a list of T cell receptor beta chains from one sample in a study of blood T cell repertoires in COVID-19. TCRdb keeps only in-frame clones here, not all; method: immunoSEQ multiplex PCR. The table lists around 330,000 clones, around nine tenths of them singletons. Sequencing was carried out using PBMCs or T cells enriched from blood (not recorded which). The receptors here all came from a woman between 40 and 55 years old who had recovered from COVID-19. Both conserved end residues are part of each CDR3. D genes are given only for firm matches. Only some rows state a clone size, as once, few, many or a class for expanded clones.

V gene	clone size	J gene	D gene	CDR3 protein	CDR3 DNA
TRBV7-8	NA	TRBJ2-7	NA	CASSFGVTEQYF	TGTGCCAGCAGCTTCGGGGTCACGGAGCAGTACTTC
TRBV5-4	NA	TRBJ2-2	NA	CASSFPGTTPGELFF	TGTGCCAGCAGCTTCCCCGGGACAACCCCCGGGGAGCTGTTTTTT
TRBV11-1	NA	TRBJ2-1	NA	CASSQQLQSNEQFF	TGTGCCAGCAGCCAACAGCTACAGAGCAATGAGCAGTTCTTC
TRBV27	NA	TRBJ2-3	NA	CASSTTQGWRTDTQYF	TGTGCCAGCAGTACAACACAGGGATGGCGGACAGATACGCAGTATTTT
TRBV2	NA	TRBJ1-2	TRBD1	CASSGQGLANYGYTF	TGTGCCAGCAGTGGACAGGGCCTAGCTAACTATGGCTACACCTTC
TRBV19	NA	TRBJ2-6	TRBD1	CASSLGQGLGANVLTF	TGTGCCAGTAGTCTGGGACAGGGGCTTGGGGCCAACGTCCTGACTTTC
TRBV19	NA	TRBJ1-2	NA	CASRGTDYGYTF	TGTGCCAGTAGGGGCACTGACTATGGCTACACCTTC
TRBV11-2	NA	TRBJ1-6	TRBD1	CASSLTMTGEGSPLHF	TGTGCCAGCAGCTTAACAATGACAGGGGAGGGGTCACCCCTCCACTTT
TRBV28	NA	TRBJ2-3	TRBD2	CASSSPPGREPPDTQYF	TGTGCCAGCAGTTCCCCCCCCGGGCGGGAGCCCCCAGATACGCAGTATTTT
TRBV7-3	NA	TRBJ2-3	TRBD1	CASSPRGQGANSDTQYF	TGTGCCAGCAGCCCCAGGGGACAGGGGGCAAATTCAGATACGCAGTATTTT
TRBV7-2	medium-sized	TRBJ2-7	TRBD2	CASSLVERGVQQYF	TGTGCCAGCAGCTTAGTGGAGCGGGGGGTTCAGCAGTACTTC
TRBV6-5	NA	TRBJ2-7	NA	CASSFGQLGYEQYF	TGTGCCAGCAGTTTTGGACAGCTCGGCTACGAGCAGTACTTC
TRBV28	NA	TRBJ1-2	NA	CASSATAYGYTF	TGTGCCAGCAGTGCGACAGCCTATGGCTACACCTTC
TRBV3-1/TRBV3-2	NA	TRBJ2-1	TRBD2	CASSLGRVPNEQFF	TGTGCCAGCAGCCTCGGGAGGGTACCCAATGAGCAGTTCTTC
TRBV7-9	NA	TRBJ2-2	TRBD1	CASSPAGRGLVTGELFF	TGTGCCAGCAGCCCCGCGGGCAGGGGGCTTGTCACCGGGGAGCTGTTTTTT
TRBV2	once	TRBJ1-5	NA	CATAVREGSNQPQHF	TGTGCCACCGCGGTCCGGGAGGGAAGCAATCAGCCCCAGCATTTT
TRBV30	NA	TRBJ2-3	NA	CAWRFDSTDTQYF	TGTGCCTGGAGATTCGACAGTACAGATACGCAGTATTTT
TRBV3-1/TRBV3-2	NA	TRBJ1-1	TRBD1	CASSRTGQKNTEAFF	TGTGCCAGCAGTCGAACGGGACAGAAGAACACTGAAGCTTTCTTT
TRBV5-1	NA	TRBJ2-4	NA	CASSSPERKNIQYF	TGCGCCAGCAGCTCGCCGGAGCGCAAAAACATTCAGTACTTC
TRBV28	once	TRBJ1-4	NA	CASSLPGLANEKLFF	TGTGCCAGCAGTTTACCGGGTTTGGCTAATGAAAAACTGTTTTTT
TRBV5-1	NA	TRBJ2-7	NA	CASSLAVTYEQYF	TGCGCCAGCAGCTTGGCCGTGACTTACGAGCAGTACTTC
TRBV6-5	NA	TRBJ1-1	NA	CASTYEGGTAFF	TGTGCCAGCACCTATGAGGGGGGGACAGCTTTCTTT
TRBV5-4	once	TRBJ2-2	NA	CASRPQQGTGELFF	TGTGCCAGCAGACCCCAACAGGGTACCGGGGAGCTGTTTTTT
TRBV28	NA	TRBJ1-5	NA	CASSSIQGTSNQPQHF	TGTGCCAGCAGTAGCATACAGGGAACTAGCAATCAGCCCCAGCATTTT
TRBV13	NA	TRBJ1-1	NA	CASSPLGSRAEAFF	TGTGCCAGCAGCCCGCTGGGCAGCCGCGCTGAAGCTTTCTTT
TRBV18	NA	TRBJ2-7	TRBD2	CASSPLPSLSGASSYEQYF	TGTGCCAGCTCACCATTGCCTTCACTGAGCGGGGCTAGCTCCTACGAGCAGTACTTC